This is a list of T cell receptor beta chains from one sample in a study of OX40 agonist ivuxolimab in advanced cancers. Measured with immunoSEQ multiplex PCR; TCRdb has only the in-frame clones, and not every one. The sample has about 68,000 clones, 91% seen once; the top ten hold about 0.31%. Sequencing used CD4+ or CD8+ T cells sorted from blood, obtained in a trial of the OX40 agonist ivuxolimab. Receptors were obtained from an adult with an advanced solid tumor such as melanoma, head and neck, liver or kidney cancer. Each CDR3 is given with its conserved first and last residue. The D gene is left open where the match is weak. Clone sizes are given selectively: once, few, many, or a class where the clone is expanded.

len	j_gene	abundance	d_gene	v_gene	CDR3aa	CDR3nt
17	TRBJ2-1	once	TRBD2	TRBV2	CASSEALISGRRNEQFF	TGTGCCAGCAGTGAAGCACTTATTAGCGGGAGGCGCAATGAGCAGTTCTTC
17	TRBJ2-3	-	TRBD2	TRBV7-7	CASSRLLAGDGTDTQYF	TGTGCTAGCAGCCGTCTGCTAGCGGGAGACGGGACAGATACGCAGTATTTT
16	TRBJ2-5	-	-	TRBV5-6	CASSLVGEDYQETQYF	TGTGCCAGCAGCTTGGTTGGGGAGGACTACCAAGAGACCCAGTACTTC
14	TRBJ1-2	-	-	TRBV19	CASTPALGAYGYTF	TGTGCCAGTACCCCGGCCCTCGGGGCCTATGGCTACACCTTC
15	TRBJ1-4	-	TRBD1	TRBV11-2	CASSPRTGNNEKLFF	TGTGCCAGCAGCCCTCGGACAGGGAATAATGAAAAACTGTTTTTT
15	TRBJ2-1	-	TRBD1	TRBV7-3	CASSRDRGGYNEQFF	TGTGCCAGCAGCCGGGACAGGGGCGGCTACAATGAGCAGTTCTTC
16	TRBJ1-5	-	-	TRBV7-8	CASSLVASSGNQPQHF	TGTGCCAGCAGCTTAGTGGCGAGTAGCGGGAATCAGCCCCAGCATTTT
14	TRBJ1-1	-	-	TRBV19	CASRVGFGNTEAFF	TGTGCCAGTAGGGTGGGCTTTGGGAACACTGAAGCTTTCTTT
15	TRBJ2-1	-	-	TRBV5-1	CASSLAFGSYNEQFF	TGCGCCAGCAGCTTGGCCTTCGGCTCCTACAATGAGCAGTTCTTC
13	TRBJ2-5	-	TRBD1	TRBV6-1	CASNRDRMETQYF	TGTGCCAGCAATCGGGACAGAATGGAGACCCAGTACTTC
15	TRBJ2-7	-	-	TRBV19	CASSMPGTKKYEQYF	TGTGCCAGTAGTATGCCCGGGACAAAAAAATACGAGCAGTACTTC
15	TRBJ2-1	-	TRBD1	TRBV11-1	CASSSPGQGRDEQFF	TGTGCCAGCAGCTCACCGGGACAGGGGCGGGATGAGCAGTTCTTC
15	TRBJ2-5	once	-	TRBV5-1	CASSPPGTSKETQYF	TGCGCCAGCAGCCCCCCTGGGACATCGAAAGAGACCCAGTACTTC
13	TRBJ2-7	-	TRBD1	TRBV2	CASRRQGSYEQYF	TGTGCCAGCAGGAGACAGGGGAGTTACGAGCAGTACTTC
16	TRBJ2-2	-	-	TRBV7-3	CASSKSDGSNTGELFF	TGTGCCAGCAGCAAATCAGACGGGAGCAACACCGGGGAGCTGTTTTTT
16	TRBJ2-1	-	TRBD2	TRBV27	CASNQRRTSGYNEQFF	TGTGCCAGCAATCAGAGAAGGACTAGCGGTTACAATGAGCAGTTCTTC
14	TRBJ2-1	-	TRBD1	TRBV30	CAWYAGTGTREQFF	TGTGCCTGGTACGCGGGGACAGGGACACGCGAGCAGTTCTTC
13	TRBJ2-4	-	-	TRBV2	CASSVGLEAIQYF	TGTGCCAGCAGTGTAGGACTCGAAGCCATTCAGTACTTC
13	TRBJ2-1	-	-	TRBV5-1	CASSFLSYNEQFF	TGCGCCAGCAGCTTCCTTTCCTACAATGAGCAGTTCTTC
15	TRBJ2-1	-	TRBD2	TRBV5-1	CASSPGLALHNEQFF	TGCGCCAGCAGTCCGGGACTAGCTTTGCACAATGAGCAGTTCTTC
15	TRBJ2-5	-	TRBD1	TRBV28	CASSTYRGPGETQYF	TGTGCCAGCAGTACCTACAGGGGGCCGGGAGAGACCCAGTACTTC
16	TRBJ2-1	-	TRBD2	TRBV28	CASSALLAGPHNEQFF	TGTGCCAGCAGTGCGTTACTAGCGGGCCCGCACAATGAGCAGTTCTTC
14	TRBJ2-4	-	TRBD2	TRBV27	CASRASAGGGIQYF	TGTGCCAGCAGAGCTAGCGCGGGGGGGGGCATTCAGTACTTC
19	TRBJ2-2	-	TRBD2	TRBV7-3	CASSRGVVRTSGDTGELFF	TGTGCCAGCAGCCGTGGGGTGGTGCGGACTAGCGGGGACACCGGGGAGCTGTTTTTT
14	TRBJ1-2	-	-	TRBV5-1	CASSLEDGVFGYTF	TGCGCCAGCAGCTTGGAGGACGGCGTTTTTGGCTACACCTTC
15	TRBJ2-2	-	-	TRBV6-5	CASRSGTLNTGELFF	TGTGCCAGCAGGTCCGGGACATTGAACACCGGGGAGCTGTTTTTT
13	TRBJ2-7	-	TRBD2	TRBV6-5	CASTSGRGREQYF	TGTGCCAGCACTAGCGGGAGGGGGCGAGAGCAGTACTTC
13	TRBJ2-3	-	-	TRBV19	CASSIDRRNTQYF	TGTGCCAGTAGTATAGACCGGCGGAATACGCAGTATTTT
14	TRBJ2-4	-	TRBD2	TRBV19	CASTPSGAKNIQYF	TGTGCCAGTACCCCTAGCGGAGCCAAAAACATTCAGTACTTC
14	TRBJ2-1	-	TRBD1	TRBV19	CASSRDSSYNEQFF	TGTGCCAGTAGCCGGGACAGCTCCTACAATGAGCAGTTCTTC
16	TRBJ1-2	-	-	TRBV10-3	CAISESRGLANYGYTF	TGTGCCATCAGTGAGTCGAGGGGACTAGCTAACTATGGCTACACCTTC
12	TRBJ2-1	-	-	TRBV7-7	CASSDPGTQQFF	TGTGCTAGCAGCGATCCCGGGACCCAGCAGTTCTTC
15	TRBJ2-7	-	TRBD2	TRBV6-5	CASSPGLALTYEQYF	TGTGCCAGCAGCCCGGGACTAGCGCTTACCTACGAGCAGTACTTC
15	TRBJ1-2	-	-	TRBV18	CASSPVGASNYGYTF	TGTGCCAGCTCACCGGTGGGGGCCTCTAACTATGGCTACACCTTC
15	TRBJ1-3	-	-	TRBV6-4	CASRPRSCSGNTIYF	TGTGCCAGCAGACCCAGGTCCTGCTCTGGAAACACCATATATTTT
14	TRBJ2-1	-	TRBD1	TRBV2	CASNGQAIYNEQFF	TGTGCCAGCAATGGACAGGCCATTTACAATGAGCAGTTCTTC
14	TRBJ2-1	-	TRBD2	TRBV19	CASSKGLVYNEQFF	TGTGCCAGTAGTAAGGGACTAGTCTACAATGAGCAGTTCTTC
16	TRBJ1-3	-	-	TRBV19	CASSKRGDFSGNTIYF	TGTGCCAGTAGTAAGCGGGGAGATTTCTCTGGAAACACCATATATTTT